This section outlines one T cell receptor (beta chain) sequence together with its context. The data belong to a study of blood T cell repertoires in COVID-19. Study-wide context: Samples came from the United States, Italy and Spain, spanning acute and convalescent COVID-19. PBMCs, B-cell-depleted T cells, or T cells were the source of the cDNA or gDNA that made up the material.

V was cut by 4 bases and J by 6 bases, with 12 bases left in between. Germline V gene sequence: CDR1 MDHEN, CDR2 SYDVKM. The CDR3 sequence is 14 residues long. Study processing details: By means of reference gene primer amplification, nucleated cell counts were estimated. Assay used: immunoSEQ multiplex PCR; TCRdb lists only in-frame clones, some missing. For V, J and clone size, that table is used; D and trimming come from the DNA. The table has over 55,000 clones, 87% seen once; the top ten hold around 7.9%. The chain carries TRBV28 and TRBJ1-4; weak D call: TRBD1 (5 bases). The receptor's source is a middle-aged man with active COVID-19. The sequenced sample consisted of peripheral blood. CDR3 nucleotides: TGTGCCAGCAGTTCGGCCCAGGGTGATGAAAAACTGTTTTTT. It codes for CASSSAQGDEKLFF.